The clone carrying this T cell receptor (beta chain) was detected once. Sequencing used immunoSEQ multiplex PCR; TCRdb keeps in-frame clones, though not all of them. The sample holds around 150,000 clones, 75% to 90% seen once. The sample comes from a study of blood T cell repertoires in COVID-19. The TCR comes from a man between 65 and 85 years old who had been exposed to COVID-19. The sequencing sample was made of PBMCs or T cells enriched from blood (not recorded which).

In nucleotides, the CDR3 is TGTGCCAGCAGCCCGGGAGGGGGGCCCCAGCATTTT. Protein sequence: CASSPGGGPQHF. The chain couples TRBV7-8 to TRBJ1-5; weak D call: TRBD1 (6 bases). The CDR3 consists of 12 residues. Trimming stripped 5 bases from V and 9 bases from J, with 11 bases between. CDR1 is SGHVS, CDR2 FQNEAQ, per germline.